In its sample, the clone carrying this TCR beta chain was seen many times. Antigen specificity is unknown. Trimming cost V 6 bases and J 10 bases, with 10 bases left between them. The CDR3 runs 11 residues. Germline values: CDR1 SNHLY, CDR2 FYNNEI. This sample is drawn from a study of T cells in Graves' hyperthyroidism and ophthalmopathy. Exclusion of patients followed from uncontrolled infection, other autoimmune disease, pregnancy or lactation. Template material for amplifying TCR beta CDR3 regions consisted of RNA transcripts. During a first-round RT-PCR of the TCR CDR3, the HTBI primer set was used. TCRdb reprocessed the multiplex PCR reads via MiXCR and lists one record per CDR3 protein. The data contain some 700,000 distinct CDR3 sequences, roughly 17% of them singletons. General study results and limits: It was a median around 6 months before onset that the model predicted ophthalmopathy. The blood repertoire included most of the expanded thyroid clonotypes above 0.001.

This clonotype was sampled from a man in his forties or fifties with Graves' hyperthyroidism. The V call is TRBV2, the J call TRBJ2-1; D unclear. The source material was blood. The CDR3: CASSAGPEQFF. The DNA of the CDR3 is TGTGCCAGCAGCGCCGGCCCCGAGCAGTTCTTC.